This is a list of T cell receptor beta chains from one sample in a study of T cells expressing NK-cell markers. Reanalyzing the 5' RACE reads, TCRdb keeps one entry per CDR3 protein, without DNA. The sample has some 150,000 distinct CDR3 sequences. The sample consisted of blood T cells: a sorted CD56 or NKG2C T cell subset, CD4+ or CD8+ T cells, or bulk PBMC T cells (not recorded which). The receptor set was obtained from a man aged 18 to 29 in good health. The CDR3 runs from the conserved cysteine through the conserved F or W. Fields, in order: J gene, V gene, CDR3 protein.

j_gene: TRBJ2-3; v_gene: TRBV19; CDR3aa: CASRSVESEVSDTQYF
j_gene: TRBJ2-1; v_gene: TRBV9; CDR3aa: CASSVRSGGSAYEQFF
j_gene: TRBJ2-5; v_gene: TRBV27; CDR3aa: CASSTSAEETQYF
j_gene: TRBJ2-2; v_gene: TRBV2; CDR3aa: CASTRGLAGPGELFF
j_gene: TRBJ1-1; v_gene: TRBV29-1; CDR3aa: CSAGPGGGPTWNTEAFF
j_gene: TRBJ2-5; v_gene: TRBV6-5; CDR3aa: CASSYTGTGGETQYF
j_gene: TRBJ1-3; v_gene: TRBV6-1; CDR3aa: CASSKQGASGNTIYF
j_gene: TRBJ2-7; v_gene: TRBV6-5; CDR3aa: CASRTWTGKEYEQYF
j_gene: TRBJ2-3; v_gene: TRBV3-1; CDR3aa: CASSPRVGLDPTDTQYF
j_gene: TRBJ2-1; v_gene: TRBV15; CDR3aa: CATSRPITSTSYNEQFF
j_gene: TRBJ2-2; v_gene: TRBV12-3/TRBV12-4; CDR3aa: CASSRTGTGVGELFF
j_gene: TRBJ1-1; v_gene: TRBV27; CDR3aa: CASSTSLGRGPSEAFF
j_gene: TRBJ2-7; v_gene: TRBV10-3; CDR3aa: CAISGNGGTSVYEQYF
j_gene: TRBJ2-3; v_gene: TRBV7-6; CDR3aa: CASSLASGESGTDTQYF
j_gene: TRBJ2-6; v_gene: TRBV9; CDR3aa: CASSNGQGSGANVLTF
j_gene: TRBJ2-1; v_gene: TRBV7-2; CDR3aa: CASSSSRDLLLEQFF
j_gene: TRBJ2-7; v_gene: TRBV6-2/TRBV6-3; CDR3aa: CASSLLADEQYF
j_gene: TRBJ2-1; v_gene: TRBV11-2; CDR3aa: CASSHIAPDYNEQFF
j_gene: TRBJ2-2; v_gene: TRBV6-6; CDR3aa: CASRLQGTGELFF
j_gene: TRBJ2-1; v_gene: TRBV5-1; CDR3aa: CASSLGNEQFF
j_gene: TRBJ1-1; v_gene: TRBV7-9; CDR3aa: CASSKLSPVPLNTEAFF
j_gene: TRBJ1-1; v_gene: TRBV12-3/TRBV12-4; CDR3aa: CASSLSSRNTEAFF
j_gene: TRBJ2-1; v_gene: TRBV14; CDR3aa: CASSQVSIAGLQSEQFF